This is a list of T cell receptor beta chains from one sample in a study of cytotoxic CD8 clonotypes in ibrutinib-treated CLL. Profiling relied on immunoSEQ multiplex PCR, and the TCRdb table lists in-frame clones only, not all of them. Here the sample spans roughly 250,000 clones, under 75% being singletons. Sequences were derived from PBMCs, sampled after 24 months of ibrutinib treatment. These receptors came from a human donor with chronic lymphocytic leukemia. The CDR3 runs from the conserved cysteine through the conserved F or W. A D gene is named only where the DNA matches it firmly. The listing skips clone size in some rows; elsewhere it reads once, few, many or a size class.

CASRPDSRQPQHF,TGTGCCAGCAGACCGGACAGTCGGCAGCCCCAGCATTTT,TRBJ1-5,.,TRBV6-6,.
CASSVGTSGREYIQYF,TGTGCCAGCAGCGTAGGGACTAGCGGGAGGGAGTACATTCAGTACTTC,TRBJ2-4,TRBD2,TRBV9,.
CSVDKGNTGELFF,TGCAGCGTTGATAAGGGGAACACCGGGGAGCTGTTTTTT,TRBJ2-2,.,TRBV29-1,.
CASSFGTDTQYF,TGTGCCAGCAGCTTTGGCACAGATACGCAGTATTTT,TRBJ2-3,.,TRBV7-8,.
CSVRGQVSTDTQYF,TGCAGCGTTCGAGGACAGGTGTCCACAGATACGCAGTATTTT,TRBJ2-3,TRBD1,TRBV29-1,.
CASSWGSGANVLTF,TGTGCCAGCAGTTGGGGGTCTGGGGCCAACGTCCTGACTTTC,TRBJ2-6,.,TRBV7-9,.
CASSPHGGAGANVLTF,TGTGCCAGCAGTCCTCATGGGGGGGCTGGGGCCAACGTCCTGACTTTC,TRBJ2-6,TRBD2,TRBV7-2,.
CSAEVTGLFPYEQYF,TGCAGCGCAGAGGTGACAGGCCTTTTTCCCTACGAGCAGTACTTC,TRBJ2-7,.,TRBV29-1,.
CATLHRDRGRTNEKLFF,TGTGCCACCTTACACCGGGACAGGGGTAGAACTAATGAAAAACTGTTTTTT,TRBJ1-4,TRBD1,TRBV28,.
CASSTFWYGTAQETQYF,TGTGCCAGCAGCACATTTTGGTACGGGACAGCTCAAGAGACCCAGTACTTC,TRBJ2-5,TRBD1,TRBV28,.
CASSVGQGVFGYTF,TGTGCCAGCAGTGTAGGACAGGGGGTGTTTGGCTACACCTTC,TRBJ1-2,TRBD1,TRBV27,.
CASSSPGTGGYEQYF,TGTGCCAGCAGTTCCCCCGGGACAGGGGGCTACGAGCAGTACTTC,TRBJ2-7,TRBD1,TRBV28,once
CASSRTGQQPQHF,TGTGCCAGCAGTCGGACAGGTCAGCAGCCCCAGCATTTT,TRBJ1-5,TRBD1,TRBV28,.
CASSLRGSGANVLTF,TGTGCCAGCAGCTTAAGGGGGTCTGGGGCCAACGTCCTGACTTTC,TRBJ2-6,.,TRBV7-6,.
CASSLQGTLEEKLFF,TGTGCCAGCAGTCTGCAGGGGACGTTGGAGGAAAAACTGTTTTTT,TRBJ1-4,.,TRBV28,.
CASSYSAREGWPGYTF,TGTGCCAGCAGTTACTCGGCTAGGGAGGGGTGGCCTGGCTACACCTTC,TRBJ1-2,.,TRBV6-6,.
CASSRDRGFEQYF,TGTGCCAGCAGCCGGGACAGGGGGTTCGAGCAGTACTTC,TRBJ2-7,TRBD1,TRBV13,.
CATSRVRENDEQYF,TGTGCCACCAGCAGAGTGCGGGAGAATGACGAGCAGTACTTC,TRBJ2-7,TRBD2,TRBV15,.
CASSVDWSSYNEQFF,TGTGCCAGCAGCGTCGACTGGAGCTCCTACAATGAGCAGTTCTTC,TRBJ2-1,.,TRBV9,.
CASTRDRSSYEQYF,TGTGCCAGCACTCGGGACAGGAGCTCCTACGAGCAGTACTTC,TRBJ2-7,TRBD1,TRBV2,.
CATSRGSAGGELFF,TGTGCCACCAGCAGGGGATCCGCCGGCGGGGAGCTGTTTTTT,TRBJ2-2,.,TRBV15,.
CASSQFERNSEQYF,TGTGCCAGCAGCCAATTTGAGAGGAATAGCGAGCAGTACTTC,TRBJ2-7,.,TRBV14,.
CASSIGTLAPEAFF,TGTGCCAGTAGTATCGGGACACTCGCGCCTGAAGCTTTCTTT,TRBJ1-1,.,TRBV19,.
CAINVRLAGADTQYF,TGTGCCATCAATGTGAGACTAGCGGGAGCAGATACGCAGTATTTT,TRBJ2-3,TRBD2,TRBV10-3,once
CASSRPAYNEQFF,TGTGCCAGCAGTCGTCCGGCATACAATGAGCAGTTCTTC,TRBJ2-1,.,TRBV28,.
CASTSGTSDTNTQYF,TGTGCCAGCACCTCCGGGACTAGCGACACAAATACGCAGTATTTT,TRBJ2-3,TRBD2,TRBV2,.
CASSLAEGTQETQYF,TGTGCCAGCAGCTTAGCGGAGGGAACACAAGAGACCCAGTACTTC,TRBJ2-5,.,TRBV11-1,.
CASTTNEKLFF,TGTGCCAGCACCACCAACGAAAAACTGTTTTTT,TRBJ1-4,.,TRBV6-6,.
CATGQGDGGNQPQHF,TGTGCCACAGGACAGGGGGACGGCGGCAATCAGCCCCAGCATTTT,TRBJ1-5,TRBD1,TRBV19,few
CASSPRGSYEQYF,TGTGCCAGCTCACCGAGAGGATCCTACGAGCAGTACTTC,TRBJ2-7,.,TRBV18,.
CASSPGLARTYEQYF,TGTGCCAGCAGTCCGGGACTAGCGCGGACCTACGAGCAGTACTTC,TRBJ2-7,TRBD2,TRBV27,.
CASSWGGALYNEQFF,TGTGCCAGCAGCTGGGGAGGGGCCCTCTACAATGAGCAGTTCTTC,TRBJ2-1,TRBD2,TRBV5-4,once
CASSPGYLVNTEAFF,TGCGCCAGCAGCCCAGGGTATCTGGTGAACACTGAAGCTTTCTTT,TRBJ1-1,.,TRBV5-1,few
CAISEGRGGQETQYF,TGTGCCATCAGTGAGGGGAGGGGTGGACAAGAGACCCAGTACTTC,TRBJ2-5,TRBD2,TRBV10-3,.
CASTRGTGDTQYF,TGTGCCAGCACCCGAGGCACCGGGGATACGCAGTATTTT,TRBJ2-3,.,TRBV27,.
CASSQQSGVSNYGYTF,TGTGCCAGCAGCCAGCAGTCAGGGGTCTCCAACTATGGCTACACCTTC,TRBJ1-2,.,TRBV7-9,many
CASSLTGPAGGTTYEQYF,TGTGCCAGCAGCTTAACGGGTCCCGCGGGAGGTACAACCTACGAGCAGTACTTC,TRBJ2-7,TRBD2,TRBV7-2,.
CASSVQETQYF,TGTGCCAGCTCAGTGCAAGAGACCCAGTACTTC,TRBJ2-5,.,TRBV18,.
CASTYSQETQYF,TGTGCCAGCACCTATTCACAAGAGACCCAGTACTTC,TRBJ2-5,.,TRBV11-2,once
CASSVGGFEGFYEQYF,TGTGCCAGCAGCGTAGGGGGGTTCGAAGGATTTTACGAGCAGTACTTC,TRBJ2-7,.,TRBV9,.
CASSWTSSDTQYF,TGTGCCAGCAGCTGGACTAGCTCAGATACGCAGTATTTT,TRBJ2-3,TRBD2,TRBV7-2,once
CASSVKAADNQPQHF,TGTGCCAGCAGTGTCAAGGCGGCCGACAATCAGCCCCAGCATTTT,TRBJ1-5,.,TRBV6-6,.
CASTWGRVGYNEQFF,TGTGCCAGCACCTGGGGGCGGGTGGGATACAATGAGCAGTTCTTC,TRBJ2-1,.,TRBV6-5,.
CSVAGWVGGELFF,TGCAGCGTCGCGGGATGGGTTGGCGGGGAGCTGTTTTTT,TRBJ2-2,.,TRBV29-1,.
CASSLRTSGRYEQYF,TGCGCCAGCAGCCTTAGGACTAGCGGGAGGTACGAGCAGTACTTC,TRBJ2-7,TRBD2,TRBV4-3,.
CASSPTSGSYEQYF,TGTGCCAGCAGCCCGACTAGCGGGTCCTACGAGCAGTACTTC,TRBJ2-7,TRBD2,TRBV28,.
CASSITAASSYNEQFF,TGTGCCAGTAGTATCACAGCGGCTAGCTCCTACAATGAGCAGTTCTTC,TRBJ2-1,.,TRBV19,.
CASSLGLAGANEQFF,TGTGCCAGCAGCCTGGGACTAGCGGGAGCCAATGAGCAGTTCTTC,TRBJ2-1,TRBD2,TRBV9,.
CATSSGLINEQFF,TGTGCCACCAGCTCGGGACTAATTAATGAGCAGTTCTTC,TRBJ2-1,TRBD2,TRBV15,.
CASSVGLQQGYEQYF,TGTGCCAGCAGCGTAGGGTTACAACAGGGATACGAGCAGTACTTC,TRBJ2-7,.,TRBV9,.